A single T cell receptor (beta chain) is shown here with its context. This specimen comes from a study of blood T cell repertoires in COVID-19. Study context: Both acute and convalescent COVID-19 samples were obtained from the United States, Italy and Spain.

The CDR3 spans 18 residues. CDR1 SGHTA and CDR2 FQGNSA come from the germline V gene. Trimming removed 4 bases from V and 0 bases from J; junction bases left unmatched: 13. Here immunoSEQ multiplex PCR was the method, and the copy in TCRdb shows in-frame clones only, minus some. The sample records more than 350,000 clones, 85% to 90% being singletons. This TCR was sampled from a man aged 18 to 30 who had recovered from COVID-19. The sequenced material came from PBMCs or T cells enriched from blood (not recorded which). The chain couples TRBV7-2 to TRBJ1-2; 8 bases line up with TRBD1. The CDR3 region is CASSYFGDRISSNYGYTF. Written as DNA, the CDR3 is TGTGCCAGCAGCTACTTCGGGGACAGGATAAGTTCTAACTATGGCTACACCTTC.